The sequence of this T cell receptor beta chain was determined in a study of blood T cell repertoires in COVID-19. Study context: Whether acute or convalescent, the COVID-19 samples came from the United States, Italy and Spain. Sources were T cells, B-cell-depleted T cells, or PBMCs; the material itself was cDNA or gDNA.

CDR3 size: 13 residues. With 5 bases removed from V and 5 bases from J, the gap between germline ends came to 12 bases. In the original processing: It was from reference gene primer amplification that nucleated cell counts were estimated. Produced via immunoSEQ multiplex PCR; TCRdb's table is partial and in-frame only. V and J calls and clone size follow that table, whereas D and trimming were derived from the DNA. The table shows roughly 67,000 clones, with approximately 87% occurring only once. This clonotype was obtained from a man aged 45-65 years with active COVID-19. The material sequenced was peripheral blood. The V and J genes are TRBV12-3 or TRBV12-4 and TRBJ1-1; TRBD1 might be the D (5 bases). CDR3 protein: CASSVQGGTEAFF. CDR3 in DNA: TGTGCCAGCAGTGTCCAGGGAGGGACTGAAGCTTTCTTT.